Described below is a single T cell receptor beta chain sequence and its context. These data come from a study of blood T cell repertoires in COVID-19. Recruits, aged roughly 18 to 100 years, lived in 20 to 30 US areas. Measured with immunoSEQ multiplex PCR; TCRdb has only the in-frame clones, and not every one. The repertoire holds almost 65,000 clones, roughly 91% seen once, with around a tenth in the top ten. V dropped 4 bases and J dropped 8; count of bases not matched to a gene: 3. The V gene's germline CDR1 is SEHNR and CDR2 FQNEAQ (reference sequence). The CDR3 has 13 residues. J is TRBJ1-2 and V is TRBV7-9; TRBD1 agrees at 11 bases. The sample comprised PBMCs or T cells enriched from blood (not recorded which). The TCR was taken from a woman in her 40s who had recovered from COVID-19. DNA for the CDR3: TGTGCCAGCAGCTCCTGGGACAGGGGGGGCTACACCTTC. As protein: CASSSWDRGGYTF.